The clone carrying this TCR beta chain was observed at least ten times. The antigen remains unidentified. The data stem from a study of breast tumors, draining lymph nodes, adjacent tissues. Study conclusions and caveats: Compared with basal-like, luminal-like tumors shared significantly more repertoire with nontumor tissue. Tumor T cell lymph node origin was a supported hypothesis, not proven.

One entry per CDR3 protein results from TCRdb running MiXCR on the multiplex PCR reads. The sample yields some 250,000 distinct CDR3 sequences, around 34% seen once. Trimming took 1 base from V and 4 from J, leaving 9 bases between them. Germline-derived CDR1 and CDR2 are LGHNA and YNFKEQ. This CDR3 region has 14 residues. Samples came from axillary lymph nodes draining the breast cancer. The chain has TRBV4-2 and TRBJ2-3; D remains ambiguous. The clonotype was recovered from a female donor with breast cancer. Some clones in this sample may be carry-over from other donors' samples. The sequencing input was axillary lymph node tissue. The CDR3 protein is CASSQGVGADTQYF. CDR3 nucleotides: TGTGCCAGCAGCCAAGGAGTCGGAGCAGATACGCAGTATTTT.